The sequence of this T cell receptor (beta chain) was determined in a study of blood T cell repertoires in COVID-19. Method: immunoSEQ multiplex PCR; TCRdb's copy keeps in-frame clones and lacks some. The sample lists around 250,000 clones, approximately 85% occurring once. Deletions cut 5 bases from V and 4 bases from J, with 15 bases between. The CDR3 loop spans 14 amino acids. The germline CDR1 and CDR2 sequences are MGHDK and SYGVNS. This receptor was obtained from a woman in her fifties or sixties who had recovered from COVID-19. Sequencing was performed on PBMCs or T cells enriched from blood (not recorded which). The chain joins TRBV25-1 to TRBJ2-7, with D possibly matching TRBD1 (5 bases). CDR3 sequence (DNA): TGTGCCAGCAGTCCACGGGCCAGGGCGTACGAGCAGTACTTC. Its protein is CASSPRARAYEQYF.